Below, 12 T cell receptor beta chains from the same sample are listed, as sequenced in a study of CD8+ T cells in alopecia areata. Noted treatment: oral pan-JAK inhibitor, 5-10 mg twice daily. Reverse transcription of extracted RNA yielded cDNA, which provided the sequencing template. The data were produced by immunoSEQ multiplex PCR, yet TCRdb's version contains in-frame clones alone and is incomplete. The table records 90,000 to 120,000 clones, about 83% of them present only once. Sequenced here: CD8+ T cells sorted from blood, sampled at week 24, from a patient treated with tofacitinib. These receptors were collected from a human donor with alopecia areata.

This clone appeared a single time. The V and J genes are TRBV9 and TRBJ2-1; TRBD2 might be the D (6 bases). With 3 bases removed from V and 4 bases from J, the gap between germline ends came to 17 bases. The CDR3 loop spans 16 amino acids. Germline assignment: CDR1 SGDLS and CDR2 YYNGEE. The CDR3 loop is CASSARDLFSYNEQFF. Written as DNA, the CDR3 is TGTGCCAGCAGCGCCCGGGACTTGTTCTCTTACAATGAGCAGTTCTTC. Full variable domain (missing parts from reference TRBV9 and TRBJ2-1): DSGVTQTPKHLITATGQRVTLRCSPRSGDLSVYWYQQSLDQGLQFLIQYYNGEERAKGNILERFSAQQFPDLHSELNLSSLELGDSALYFCASSARDLFSYNEQFFGPGTRLTVL.

The rearrangement uses TRBV4-1 and TRBJ2-2, with unresolved D. Trimming pared 1 base from V and 7 bases from J, leaving 13 bases between. Germline CDR1 MGHRA, CDR2 YSYEKL. The CDR3 extends over 15 amino acids. CDR3 in amino acids: CASSQGQVLNGELFF. The CDR3, as DNA: TGCGCCAGCAGCCAAGGTCAAGTTTTAAACGGGGAGCTGTTTTTT.

The CDR3 bases are TGTGCCACCAGCGTGAGGGCGGATATTAATCAGCCCCAGCATTTT. Encoded protein: CATSVRADINQPQHF. The chain joins TRBV6-1 to TRBJ1-5, with D unresolved. Germline values: CDR1 MNHNS, CDR2 SASEGT. This CDR3 comprises 15 residues. The V and J ends lost 10 bases and 4 bases respectively, with 20 bases between them.

The CDR3 is CASSPPGGTAPYEQYF. The DNA for the CDR3 is TGTGCCAGCTCACCACCGGGTGGGACAGCCCCCTACGAGCAGTACTTC. This chain connects TRBV18 to TRBJ2-7; 7 bases map to TRBD1. The CDR3 sequence is 16 residues long. Germline CDR1 and CDR2: KGHSH and LQKENI. With 0 bases clipped from V and 2 bases from J, the junction kept 7 bases outside the gene matches.

The chain combines TRBV5-1 with TRBJ2-7; 9 bases are shared with TRBD1. With 4 bases clipped from V and 5 bases from J, the junction kept 7 bases outside the gene matches. Germline V gene lookup returns CDR1 SGHRS and CDR2 YFSETQ. CDR3 length equals 14 residues. CDR3 sequence (DNA): TGCGCCAGCAGCGAGGGACAGGGTATGGACGAGCAGTACTTC. Encoded protein: CASSEGQGMDEQYF.

This clone came up once. The rearrangement links TRBV27 to TRBJ2-7; unclear D gene. CDR1 is MNHEY and CDR2 is SMNVEV in the germline V gene (reference sequence). The V end was cut by 0 bases, the J end by 4 bases, with 7 bases between. This CDR3 is built from 13 residues. This chain's CDR3 is CASSLSSGYEQYF. Here the CDR3 DNA reads TGTGCCAGCAGTTTATCTTCCGGGTACGAGCAGTACTTC.

The rearrangement links TRBV27 to TRBJ2-3; 7 bases are shared with TRBD1. V shed 3 bases and J 3 bases; nucleotides not matched to a gene: 6. This CDR3 has 15 amino acids. Per the germline V gene, CDR1 is MNHEY and CDR2 is SMNVEV (reference sequence). The DNA of the CDR3 is TGTGCCAGCAGTTTGGCGGCAGGGGGAACAGATACGCAGTATTTT. Amino acid sequence: CASSLAAGGTDTQYF.

The chain joins TRBV29-1 to TRBJ2-5; TRBD1 might be the D (6 bases). This CDR3 is 14 amino acids long. The germline V and J ends were trimmed by 6 bases and 1 base, with 15 bases remaining between them. Germline CDR1 SQVTM, CDR2 ANQGSEA. CDR3 loop: CSVQQRTVQETQYF. For the CDR3, the DNA is TGCAGCGTCCAACAACGGACAGTCCAAGAGACCCAGTACTTC.

The chain combines TRBV11-2 with TRBJ2-7; TRBD1 matches 9 bases. The J segment lost 0 bases and the V segment lost 5 bases, leaving 2 bases of the junction unmatched. Germline-derived CDR1 and CDR2 are SGHAT and FQNNGV. This CDR3 region has 14 residues. CDR3 sequence: CASSPGQGSYEQYF. The CDR3, as DNA: TGTGCCAGCAGCCCGGGACAGGGCTCCTACGAGCAGTACTTC.

The V gene is TRBV14, the J gene TRBJ2-4; D gene unclear. The CDR3 length is 14 residues. The germline V gene has CDR1 SGHDN and CDR2 FVKESK. V was pared by 0 bases and J by 0 bases, with 3 bases between. CDR3 sequence reads: CASSQETAKNIQYF. DNA for the CDR3: TGTGCCAGCAGCCAAGAGACAGCCAAAAACATTCAGTACTTC.

In this sample, this clone turned up a few times. The V gene is TRBV28, the J gene TRBJ2-1; 7 bases line up with TRBD1. CDR1 and CDR2 from the germline V gene are MDHEN and SYDVKM. This CDR3 is 16 amino acids long. Germline trimming cut 4 bases from V and 4 bases from J; bases unmatched to any gene: 10. CDR3 amino acids: CASSSDRESGYNEQFF. As DNA, the CDR3 is TGTGCCAGCAGTTCAGACAGGGAGTCAGGGTACAATGAGCAGTTCTTC.

V is TRBV29-1 and J is TRBJ1-4; tentative D call: TRBD1 (5 bases). The CDR3 has 13 residues. The V gene's germline CDR1 is SQVTM and CDR2 ANQGSEA. For the CDR3, the DNA is TGCAGACCATTAAGGGGTGCAAATGAAAAACTGTTTTTT. Amino acid sequence: CRPLRGANEKLFF.